This section outlines one T cell receptor (beta chain) sequence together with its context. This record comes from a study of blood T cell repertoires in COVID-19. Study context: COVID-19 samples, acute and convalescent, were from the United States, Italy and Spain.

The CDR3 is made up of 15 amino acids. CDR1 and CDR2 (germline): PRHDT, FYEKMQ (reference sequence). V was clipped by 5 bases and J by 4 bases; unmatched bases: 8. Per the original data handling: Researchers report that nucleated cell counts were estimated from reference gene primer amplification. Sequencing was performed with immunoSEQ multiplex PCR; in TCRdb, only in-frame clones are kept and a portion is missing. V and J calls and clone size are copied from that table; D and trimming were computed from the DNA. The repertoire consists of tens of thousands of clones, with 80% occurring once and the leading ten covering roughly 12%.

What was sequenced was peripheral blood. V is TRBV13 and J is TRBJ2-3, with TRBD2 matching over 8 bases. The TCR comes from a human donor in a cohort sampled during active COVID-19. CDR3 region: CASSAKVGLADTQYF. CDR3 bases: TGTGCCAGCAGCGCCAAAGTGGGACTAGCAGATACGCAGTATTTT. The full variable domain, rest sourced from reference TRBV13 and TRBJ2-3, is AAGVIQSPRHLIKEKRETATLKCYPIPRHDTVYWYQQGPGQDPQFLISFYEKMQSDKGSIPDRFSAQQFSDYHSELNMSSLELGDSALYFCASSAKVGLADTQYFGPGTRLTVL.